Listed here are 5 T cell receptor beta chains from one sample, sequenced in a study of Graves' ophthalmopathy and Graves' hyperthyroidism. RNA served as the template for amplifying TCR beta CDR3 regions. First-round RT-PCR relied on HTBI primers, and a second-round multiplex PCR came next. TCRdb fed the multiplex PCR reads into MiXCR, producing one record per CDR3 protein. The data contain about 1.2 million distinct CDR3 sequences, less than 45% of them seen just once; the ten biggest clones take up roughly 10%. The sample comprised peripheral blood or thyroid tissue (not recorded which). The receptors originated from an adult man with Graves' hyperthyroidism.

V usage is TRBV10-3 and J usage is TRBJ1-1; D gene unclear. The CDR3 sequence is 13 residues long. Deletions cut 10 bases from V and 4 bases from J, with 16 bases between. The V gene's germline CDR1 is ENHRY and CDR2 SYGVKD. The CDR3 reads CATNNNFGTEAFF. DNA of the CDR3: TGTGCCACCAACAACAACTTTGGCACTGAAGCTTTCTTT.

The V call is TRBV4-3, the J call TRBJ2-7, with D maybe TRBD1 (6 bases). Germline V gene data show CDR1 as LGHNA and CDR2 as YSLEER. The CDR3 contains 15 residues. The V gene lost 2 bases and the J gene lost 2 bases, with 13 bases spanning the gap. CDR3 coding DNA: TGCGCCAGCAGCCAACCCGGGACATTGACCTACGAGCAGTACTTC. It encodes CASSQPGTLTYEQYF.

This clonotype was counted a single time. At one end, the junction sequence differs from germline, possibly due to a read error. The chain uses TRBV5-1 and TRBJ1-1; possibly TRBD1 for D (5 bases). This CDR3 comprises 16 residues. Germline V gene lookup returns CDR1 SGHRS and CDR2 YFSETQ. The CDR3 bases are TGCGCCAGCAGCCGAGGCAGGGAGATAATGAACACTGAAGCCTTCTTT. It encodes CASSRGREIMNTEAFF.

The chain couples TRBV7-2 to TRBJ2-5, with a possible D match to TRBD2 (7 bases). CDR1 is SGHTA, CDR2 FQGNSA, per germline. Trimming removed 0 bases from V and 3 bases from J, with 14 bases in between. The CDR3 loop spans 16 amino acids. CDR3 coding DNA: TGTGCCAGCAGCTTAGCAGGCCAGGGGACTAAAGAGACCCAGTACTTC. Its translation is CASSLAGQGTKETQYF.

Many counts were recorded for this clonotype. V and J are TRBV12-3 or TRBV12-4 and TRBJ1-2; unclear D gene. This CDR3 region has 12 residues. The V and J ends lost 1 base and 7 bases respectively, with 7 bases between them. CDR3 nucleotide sequence: TGTGCCAGCAGTTTAGGAGGCGGTGGCTACACCTTC. Its protein product is CASSLGGGGYTF.